This T cell receptor beta chain was obtained from a study of cytomegalovirus exposure and HLA in healthy donors. The CDR3 totals 13 residues. The germline V gene encodes CDR1 MNHNS and CDR2 SASEGT. V was clipped by 7 bases and J by 2 bases, with 11 bases between them. The study's findings and limits: Usually a TCR sequence was rare, but some public TCRs were found in many donors. Associated with cytomegalovirus, according to the listing, were around 160 TCR beta chains.

To note about this clone: Its antigen is undetermined.

Sequenced by immunoSEQ multiplex PCR; TCRdb stores in-frame clones only, minus some. The data contain under 95,000 clones, 94% of them seen just once; the ten biggest clones take up approximately 2%. This clonotype was sampled from a woman aged 18-35 years in good health and CMV-seronegative. The V gene is TRBV6-1, the J gene TRBJ1-2; D may be TRBD1 (6 bases). The sequencing sample was made of PBMCs. DNA for the CDR3: TGTGCCAGCAAGGACAGCCTAAACTATGGCTACACCTTC. It yields the protein CASKDSLNYGYTF.